The 31 T cell receptor beta chains listed next were all sequenced from one sample in a study of blood T cells in healthy people across ages. For the second PCR, which ran for roughly 6 to 11 cycles, a sample-barcoded 5' primer and a J-beta primer mix were used. Via MiXCR, TCRdb re-called the 5' RACE reads, giving one row per CDR3 protein. This sample has 1.5 million to 2 million distinct CDR3 sequences; 25% to 30% occur once, and the top ten carry over 7%. The sample consisted of blood. The source of these receptors is a woman younger than 45 in good health.

The rearrangement joins TRBV12-3 or TRBV12-4 to TRBJ2-2, with D possibly TRBD2 on 5 matching bases. With 6 bases removed from V and 6 bases from J, the gap between germline ends came to 11 bases. The CDR3 consists of 13 residues. CDR3 loop: CASSPHGAGELFF. In DNA form, the CDR3 reads TGTGCCAGCAGCCCCCACGGGGCCGGGGAGCTGTTTTTT.

This CDR3 is CASSAGKYGYTF. CDR3 bases: TGTGCCAGCAGTGCGGGGAAATATGGCTACACCTTC. The chain combines TRBV25-1 with TRBJ1-2; no clear D. This CDR3 has 12 residues. V lost 4 bases and J 5 bases, leaving 8 bases between the germline ends. Germline V gene data show CDR1 as MGHDK and CDR2 as SYGVNS.

The CDR3 protein is CSAQGEAGWANEQYF. The CDR3 nucleotides are TGCAGTGCTCAGGGGGAAGCGGGATGGGCCAATGAGCAGTACTTC. The chain combines TRBV20-1 with TRBJ2-4; D might be TRBD1 or TRBD2, each matching 7 bases. Trimming took off 5 bases at V and 13 bases at J, with 27 bases between the two ends. CDR1 and CDR2 (germline): DFQATT, SNEGSKA (reference sequence). The length of the CDR3 is 15 residues.

The CDR3 DNA reads as TGTGCCAGCAGTTACTCGGGGGGGCCAGAGACCCAGTACTTC. Protein product: CASSYSGGPETQYF. This chain links TRBV6-5 with TRBJ2-5, with D possibly matching TRBD2 (7 bases). Germline-derived CDR1 and CDR2 are MNHEY and SVGAGI. Between the trimmed V and J ends, which lost 0 bases and 4 bases, there was a span of 9 bases. The CDR3 is 14 amino acids.

This clonotype was found many times. This chain uses TRBV20-1 with TRBJ2-1; 9 bases fit TRBD2. The CDR3 contains 17 residues. CDR1 is DFQATT and CDR2 is SNEGSKA in the germline V gene (reference sequence). Trimming cost V 5 bases and J 3 bases; bases outside gene matches: 14. CDR3 bases: TGCAGTGCTGACCCCGGTGGCGAGCGGGGGGTCTACAATGAGCAGTTCTTC. Its protein product is CSADPGGERGVYNEQFF.

The V gene is TRBV30, the J gene TRBJ1-2, with TRBD1 as a possible D gene (6 bases). The V end lost 8 bases, the J end lost 4 bases, and 20 bases lay between the germline ends. The length of the CDR3 is 14 residues. Germline values: CDR1 GTSNPN, CDR2 SVGIG (reference sequence). CDR3 loop: CALRGAGTSYGYTF. The CDR3 coding sequence is TGTGCCCTAAGGGGGGCAGGGACGTCCTATGGCTACACCTTC.

J is TRBJ2-7 and V is TRBV20-1, with D possibly TRBD1 on 6 matching bases. V shed 6 bases and J shed 0 bases, with 15 bases lying between them. The CDR3 length is 14 residues. Germline values: CDR1 DFQATT, CDR2 SNEGSKA (reference sequence). The CDR3: CSATYRESSYEQYF. CDR3 in DNA: TGCAGTGCCACATACAGGGAGAGCTCCTACGAGCAGTACTTC.

The sample holds one count of this clonotype. The rearrangement uses TRBV18 and TRBJ2-1; D ambiguous. V gave up 3 bases and J gave up 2 bases, with 11 bases separating them. This CDR3 has 15 amino acids. Germline values: CDR1 KGHSH, CDR2 LQKENI. The DNA of the CDR3 is TGTGCCAGCTCACCGGTTTCCGGAGCCTACAATGAGCAGTTCTTC. Translating gives CASSPVSGAYNEQFF.

This clonotype was counted only a few times. The V and J genes are TRBV28 and TRBJ1-1; 9 bases align to TRBD1. The CDR3 is 15 amino acids. V lost 5 bases and J lost 11; bases outside the gene matches: 15. CDR1 and CDR2 (germline): MDHEN, SYDVKM. Here the CDR3 DNA reads TGTGCCAGCAGTCCCCCGGGACAGGGTTTTTCGAGCGCTTTCTTT. Translation: CASSPPGQGFSSAFF.

A note on this clonotype: At one of its ends the junction is not consistent with the germline gene, which may arise from a read error. The genes are TRBV5-5 and TRBJ2-1; tentatively, D is TRBD1 or TRBD2 (5 bases each). This CDR3 spans 14 amino acids. CDR1 is SGHKS, CDR2 YYEKEE, per germline (reference sequence). The CDR3 region has the DNA TGTGCCAGTAGCTTGGGGCGGGTGCGGAATGAGCAGTTCTTC. This gives the protein CASSLGRVRNEQFF.

V gene TRBV7-9 combines with J gene TRBJ2-1; D unresolved. The germline gives CDR1 SEHNR, CDR2 FQNEAQ (reference sequence). The V and J ends lost 6 bases and 6 bases respectively, with 18 bases between them. This CDR3 contains 15 residues. DNA for the CDR3: TGTGCCAGCAGGGGTTCCACCTATCTAGGCAATGAGCAGTTCTTC. It codes for CASRGSTYLGNEQFF.

In this sample, this clonotype turned up a few times. The chain joins TRBV29-1 to TRBJ1-1; D unclear. The CDR3 sequence is 14 residues long. The germline V gene has CDR1 SQVTM and CDR2 ANQGSEA. V was clipped by 4 bases and J by 2 bases, with 14 bases between them. DNA of the CDR3: TGCAGCGTTGTCCGGGGAATCGGAAACACTGAAGCTTTCTTT. As protein: CSVVRGIGNTEAFF.

In this sample, this clonotype turned up many times. The chain couples TRBV7-2 to TRBJ2-3, with a weak D call TRBD1 (5 bases). From germline, CDR1 is SGHTA and CDR2 FQGNSA. The V end lost 2 bases, the J end lost 5 bases, and 14 bases lay between the germline ends. This CDR3 contains 15 residues. This CDR3 reads CASSLSLSTGDTQYF. The CDR3 coding sequence is TGTGCCAGCAGCTTAAGTCTCTCTACAGGAGATACGCAGTATTTT.

This clonotype was seen only once. The chain uses TRBV20-1 and TRBJ2-5; 11 bases line up with TRBD1. Germline V gene data show CDR1 as DFQATT and CDR2 as SNEGSKA (reference sequence). The CDR3 totals 17 residues. Trimming removed 4 bases from V and 0 bases from J; junction bases left unmatched: 10. The CDR3 sequence is CSATSTRDRGYQETQYF. The DNA of the CDR3 is TGCAGTGCTACCAGCACGAGGGACAGGGGGTACCAAGAGACCCAGTACTTC.

In its sample, this clonotype was seen a few times. The chain carries TRBV30 and TRBJ2-1; 8 positions agree with TRBD2. Per germline, CDR1 GTSNPN and CDR2 SVGIG (reference sequence). The V segment lost 3 bases and the J segment 12 bases; nucleotides outside the gene matches: 4. The CDR3 has 11 residues. Written as DNA, the CDR3 is TGTGCCTGGAGCGAGCGGGGGCCGCAGTTCTTC. Its protein is CAWSERGPQFF.

The chain recombines TRBV21-1 with TRBJ2-5; TRBD2, as called in the table, went unchecked against the DNA. TRBV21-1 corresponds to a pseudogene. This CDR3 comprises 16 residues. The CDR3 DNA reads TGTGCCAGCAACAACAGTAGGGGCGGGGGCCGTCCGCACCAGTACTTC. This encodes CASNNSRGGGRPHQYF.

The chain links TRBV7-2 to TRBJ2-7; D is perhaps TRBD2 (6 bases). V gave up 5 bases and J gave up 8 bases, with 19 bases separating them. Germline V gene lookup returns CDR1 SGHTA and CDR2 FQGNSA. There are 14 residues in the CDR3. The CDR3 sequence is CASSPLEGRYKQYF. In nucleotides, the CDR3 is TGTGCCAGCAGCCCCCTGGAGGGAAGGTACAAGCAGTACTTC. Drawing the rest from reference TRBV7-2 and TRBJ2-7, the complete variable domain is GAGVSQSPSNKVTEKGKDVELRCDPISGHTALYWYRQSLGQGLEFLIYFQGNSAPDKSGLPSDRFSAERTGGSVSTLTIQRTQQEDSAVYLCASSPLEGRYKQYFGPGTRLTVT.

CDR3 bases: TGTGCCAGCAGTCCCCTTCAGGAGTTCTATGGCTACACCTTC. Its translation is CASSPLQEFYGYTF. This chain connects TRBV12-3 or TRBV12-4 to TRBJ1-2; no clear D. Trimming left V 5 bases short and J 4 bases short, with 14 bases between. The CDR3 runs to 14 residues.

Notes on this clonotype: A much larger clone sits a single nucleotide away, making a read error possible. J is TRBJ1-2 and V is TRBV20-1; D remains ambiguous. The CDR3 has 12 residues. V was trimmed by 1 base and J by 7 bases, leaving 10 bases between them. From germline, CDR1 is DFQATT and CDR2 SNEGSKA (reference sequence). The CDR3 protein is CSARVGGVGYTF. The CDR3, as DNA: TGCAGTGCTAGAGTGGGAGGTGTTGGCTACACCTTC.

The rearrangement links TRBV20-1 to TRBJ2-1; D unresolved. Per the germline V gene, CDR1 is DFQATT and CDR2 is SNEGSKA (reference sequence). V lost 4 bases and J 10 bases, leaving 11 bases between the germline ends. The CDR3 covers 11 residues. CDR3 sequence (DNA): TGCAGTGCTAATCGGCAACTCGAGCAGTTCTTC. This sequence encodes CSANRQLEQFF.

This clonotype was counted only a few times. The V call is TRBV7-2, the J call TRBJ2-1; 8 bases align to TRBD2. CDR1 SGHTA and CDR2 FQGNSA come from the germline V gene. There are 16 residues in the CDR3. J lost 2 bases, V lost 5 bases, and 8 bases had no gene match. As DNA, the CDR3 is TGTGCCAGCAGCCCCGAACTAGCGGCCCCCTACAATGAGCAGTTCTTC. It is translated as CASSPELAAPYNEQFF.

This clonotype has a handful of counts. The rearrangement links TRBV12-3 or TRBV12-4 to TRBJ1-2; D is perhaps TRBD1 (5 bases). V was cut by 6 bases and J by 7 bases, with 15 bases left in between. The CDR3 length is 13 residues. CDR3 sequence (DNA): TGTGCCAGCAGCCCAGGGTCCCCCTTTGGCTACACCTTC. This codes for CASSPGSPFGYTF.

This clonotype has more than one count but fewer than ten. The junction and the germline gene differ at one end; a read error may be behind it. The rearrangement links TRBV27 to TRBJ2-7; D possibly corresponds to TRBD1 (5 bases). The CDR3 sequence is 13 residues long. Germline V gene lookup returns CDR1 MNHEY and CDR2 SMNVEV (reference sequence). Here the CDR3 reads CASGFRATHEQYF. The CDR3 DNA reads as TGTGCCAGCGGTTTCAGGGCGACTCACGAGCAGTACTTC.

A few counts support this clonotype. This rearrangement joins TRBV4-1 to TRBJ2-7; D is perhaps TRBD2 (5 bases). V lost 1 base and J 5 bases, leaving 18 bases between the germline ends. Germline V CDR1 and CDR2: MGHRA, YSYEKL. The CDR3 extends over 16 amino acids. The CDR3, as DNA: TGCGCCAGCAGCCAAGGAAGCGGACTGAGCACCCACGAGCAGTACTTC. It encodes CASSQGSGLSTHEQYF.

The V gene is TRBV11-1, the J gene TRBJ2-1; 8 positions match TRBD2. The J call may be mistaken, given a closer DNA end match to TRBJ2-7. The CDR3 spans 16 residues. The germline gives CDR1 SGHAT, CDR2 FQDESV (reference sequence). The CDR3 protein is CASRRTTGTSFNEQYF. The CDR3 DNA reads as TGTGCCAGCAGACGAACCACCGGGACTAGTTTCAATGAGCAGTACTTC.

The CDR3 nucleotides are TGTGCCAGCAGCTTAGAGGTGTCTAGCGGGGGCGCTGAGCAGTTCTTC. Translated, it gives CASSLEVSSGGAEQFF. This chain links TRBV7-9 with TRBJ2-1; 10 bases are a match to TRBD2. With 1 base clipped from V and 9 bases from J, the junction kept 9 bases outside the gene matches. Germline V gives CDR1 SEHNR, CDR2 FQNEAQ (reference sequence). CDR3 length equals 16 residues. Using reference TRBV7-9 and TRBJ2-1 for the parts outside the CDR3, the full variable domain is DTGVSQNPRHKITKRGQNVTFRCDPISEHNRLYWYRQTLGQGPEFLTYFQNEAQLEKSRLLSDRFSAERPKGSFSTLEIQRTEQGDSAMYLCASSLEVSSGGAEQFFGPGTRLTVL.

The rearrangement uses TRBV21-1 and TRBJ2-5; TRBD1, as called in the table, went unchecked against the DNA. TRBV21-1 represents a pseudogene. The CDR3 length is 18 residues. Here the CDR3 DNA reads TGTGCCAGCAGCAAAGCGCTAATCGGGGACAGGGGACAAGAGACCCAGTACTTC. It yields the protein CASSKALIGDRGQETQYF.

The rearrangement links TRBV4-1 to TRBJ2-1, with 10 bases fitting TRBD2. CDR3 length equals 19 residues. The V segment lost 6 bases and the J segment 4 bases; nucleotides outside the gene matches: 18. Germline values: CDR1 MGHRA, CDR2 YSYEKL. Here the CDR3 DNA reads TGCGCCAGCAGAAAAAAAACTAGCGGGGTGGAAACCTTTTACAATGAGCAGTTCTTC. The encoded protein is CASRKKTSGVETFYNEQFF.

This clonotype has at least ten counts. This sequence joins TRBV29-1 and TRBJ2-7; D may be TRBD2 (6 bases). V was pared by 4 bases and J by 3 bases, with 10 bases between. The length of the CDR3 is 12 residues. From germline, CDR1 is SQVTM and CDR2 ANQGSEA. Here the CDR3 reads CSVVGRGYEQYF. The CDR3 DNA reads TGCAGCGTTGTCGGGAGAGGCTACGAGCAGTACTTC.

This clonotype has just one count. This could be a read error, since a much larger clone is one nucleotide away. The chain employs TRBV11-2 and TRBJ2-7; 9 positions match TRBD2. The germline V gene encodes CDR1 SGHAT and CDR2 FQNNGV. The ends lost 6 bases at V and 10 bases at J; junction bases unmatched: 16. CDR3 length: 15 amino acids. The CDR3: CASSRDGGREESQYF. In DNA, the CDR3 is TGTGCCAGCAGTAGAGACGGCGGGAGGGAAGAGTCCCAGTACTTC.

This clonotype was counted a few times. The chain uses TRBV18 and TRBJ2-1, with D possibly being TRBD1 (5 bases). Germline V gives CDR1 KGHSH, CDR2 LQKENI. This CDR3 contains 14 residues. V was clipped by 3 bases and J by 8 bases, with 14 bases between them. The CDR3 bases are TGTGCCAGCTCACCTCTCTCACAGGACGATGAGCAGTTCTTC. It specifies CASSPLSQDDEQFF.